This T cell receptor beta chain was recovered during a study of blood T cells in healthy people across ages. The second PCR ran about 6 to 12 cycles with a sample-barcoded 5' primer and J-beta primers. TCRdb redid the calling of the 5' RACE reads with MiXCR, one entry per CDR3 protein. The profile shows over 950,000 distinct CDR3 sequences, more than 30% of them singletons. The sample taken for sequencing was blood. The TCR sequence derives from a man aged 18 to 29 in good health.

The CDR3, as DNA: TGTGCCAGCAGTTTTGGAGCGGAGGCGGATGAGCAGTACTTC. Translation gives CASSFGAEADEQYF. The chain employs TRBV12-3 or TRBV12-4 and TRBJ2-5, with D maybe TRBD2 (5 bases). Trimming pared 3 bases from V and 11 bases from J, leaving 19 bases between. This CDR3 has 14 residues.